This T cell receptor (beta chain) was recovered during a study of T cells in Graves' hyperthyroidism and ophthalmopathy. From RNA transcripts, TCR beta CDR3 regions were amplified. The HTBI set primed first-round TCR CDR3 RT-PCR. TCRdb passed the multiplex PCR reads through MiXCR, listing each CDR3 protein once. Of 350,000 or so distinct CDR3 sequences in the sample, over 15% were seen once. The CDR3 consists of 14 residues. Trimming took 4 bases from V and 3 from J, leaving 10 bases between them. Germline V gene data show CDR1 as MNHEY and CDR2 as SMNVEV (reference sequence). This clonotype was recorded at least ten times.

This receptor was identified in a woman aged 50 to 65 with Graves' hyperthyroidism. The V and J genes are TRBV27 and TRBJ2-1; weak D call: TRBD2 (5 bases). Sequencing was carried out using blood. The CDR3 is CASSSGVNYNEQFF. In nucleotides, the CDR3 is TGTGCCAGCAGTTCCGGGGTGAACTACAATGAGCAGTTCTTC.